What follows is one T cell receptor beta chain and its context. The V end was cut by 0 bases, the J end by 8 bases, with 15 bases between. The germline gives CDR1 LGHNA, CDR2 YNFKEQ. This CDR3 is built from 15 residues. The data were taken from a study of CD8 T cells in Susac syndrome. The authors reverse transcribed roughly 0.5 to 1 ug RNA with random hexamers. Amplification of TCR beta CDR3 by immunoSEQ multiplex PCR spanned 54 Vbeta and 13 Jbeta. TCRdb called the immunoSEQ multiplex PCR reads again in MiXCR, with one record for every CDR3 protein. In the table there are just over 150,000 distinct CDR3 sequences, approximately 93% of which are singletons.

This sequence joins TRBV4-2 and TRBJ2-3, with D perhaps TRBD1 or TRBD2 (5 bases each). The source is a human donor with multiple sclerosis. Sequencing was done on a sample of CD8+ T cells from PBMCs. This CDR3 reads CASSQDQGVSPTQYF. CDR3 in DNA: TGTGCCAGCAGCCAAGACCAGGGAGTTAGTCCTACGCAGTATTTT.